This entry lists 20 T cell receptor beta chains sequenced from one sample in a study of T cells of healthy individuals. TCRdb used MiXCR to reprocess the 5' RACE reads, holding one entry per CDR3 protein. The sample includes some 82,000 distinct CDR3 sequences, approximately 4.8% of them seen just once. Receptors were obtained from a female donor in good health.

This clonotype was counted at least ten times. V and J are TRBV27 and TRBJ2-1; 12 bases align to TRBD2. The germline gives CDR1 MNHEY, CDR2 SMNVEV (reference sequence). J lost 5 bases, V lost 5 bases, and 1 base had no gene match. The CDR3 length is 14 residues. CDR3 DNA: TGTGCCAGCAGTGGACTAGCGGGAAACAATGAGCAGTTCTTC. Translation gives CASSGLAGNNEQFF.

This clonotype was counted at least ten times. The V and J genes are TRBV4-3 and TRBJ1-3; D gene ambiguous. V lost 3 bases, J lost 2 bases, and 11 bases lay in between. From germline, CDR1 is LGHNA and CDR2 YSLEER. There are 15 residues in the CDR3. The CDR3 spells CASSQYRPAGNTIYF. The CDR3 bases are TGCGCCAGCAGCCAGTATCGGCCCGCTGGAAACACCATATATTTT.

This clonotype was seen at least ten times. The chain couples TRBV9 to TRBJ1-5; no reliable D call. Germline values: CDR1 SGDLS, CDR2 YYNGEE. Between the trimmed V and J ends, which lost 0 bases and 7 bases, there was a span of 11 bases. CDR3 length: 14 residues. CDR3 nucleotide sequence: TGTGCCAGCAGCGTAGACGGCGCCGGGCAGCCCCAGCATTTT. This sequence encodes CASSVDGAGQPQHF. Using reference TRBV9 and TRBJ1-5 for the parts outside the CDR3, the full variable domain is DSGVTQTPKHLITATGQRVTLRCSPRSGDLSVYWYQQSLDQGLQFLIQYYNGEERAKGNILERFSAQQFPDLHSELNLSSLELGDSALYFCASSVDGAGQPQHFGDGTRLSIL.

This clonotype has only a few counts. V usage is TRBV12-3 or TRBV12-4 and J usage is TRBJ2-7, with 14 bases lining up with TRBD2. The CDR3 totals 23 residues. Trimming removed 6 bases from V and 0 bases from J; junction bases left unmatched: 25. The CDR3 reads CASRPGTSGRLRLPPEHSYEQYF. In DNA, the CDR3 is TGTGCCAGCAGGCCCGGGACTAGCGGGAGATTGCGCCTGCCCCCCGAACACTCCTACGAGCAGTACTTC.

Turning to this clonotype: This sequence may be a read error, since a much larger clone differs from it by one base. The chain links TRBV28 to TRBJ2-3, with D perhaps TRBD1 or TRBD2 (5 bases each). The CDR3 totals 14 residues. The germline V and J ends were trimmed by 6 bases and 14 bases, with 24 bases remaining between them. The germline CDR1 and CDR2 sequences are MDHEN and SYDVKM. CDR3 region: CASSPLRHRGTVYF. The CDR3 DNA is TGTGCCAGCAGCCCTCTACGACATCGGGGCACAGTGTATTTT. The full variable domain, completed using reference TRBV28 and TRBJ2-3, is DVKVTQSSRYLVKRTGEKVFLECVQDMDHENMFWYRQDPGLGLRLIYFSYDVKMKEKGDIPEGYSVSREKKERFSLILESASTNQTSMYLCASSPLRHRGTVYFGPGTRLTVL.

This clonotype was found many times. The CDR3 nucleotides read TGCGCCAGCAGCCAAGCTGGGCTAGCGGTAAACACCGGGGAGCTGTTTTTT. It codes for CASSQAGLAVNTGELFF. This chain connects TRBV4-1 to TRBJ2-2, with 7 positions matching TRBD2. V was clipped by 1 base and J by 2 bases; unmatched bases: 7. Germline CDR1 and CDR2: MGHRA and YSYEKL. The CDR3 has 17 residues.

The table lists this clonotype with many counts. The V call is TRBV9, the J call TRBJ2-7; D tentatively reads TRBD1 or TRBD2 (5 bases each). This CDR3 has 20 amino acids. The V and J ends lost 0 bases and 3 bases respectively, with 28 bases between them. The germline V gene encodes CDR1 SGDLS and CDR2 YYNGEE. The CDR3 loop reads CASSVVESRDAEKAHYEQYF. CDR3 in DNA: TGTGCCAGCAGCGTAGTCGAATCCCGGGACGCAGAAAAGGCCCACTACGAGCAGTACTTC.

The CDR3: CASSGLNEKLFF. The CDR3 DNA follows: TGTGCCAGCAGCGGATTGAATGAAAAACTGTTTTTT. The chain couples TRBV9 to TRBJ1-4; D remains unclear. The germline gives CDR1 SGDLS, CDR2 YYNGEE. This CDR3 contains 12 residues. The V gene lost 3 bases and the J gene lost 5 bases, with 5 bases spanning the gap.

Worth noting for this clonotype: A much larger clonotype is one base distant, so this may be a read error. V and J are TRBV20-1 and TRBJ1-2, with TRBD1 identical over 7 bases. This CDR3 is built from 14 residues. Germline V CDR1 and CDR2: DFQATT, SNEGSKA (reference sequence). DNA of the CDR3: TGCGGTGCCAATGACAGGGTGCAAGATGTCGGCTACACCTTC. Translation gives CGANDRVQDVGYTF.

In its sample, this clonotype was seen many times. This chain joins TRBV6-5 and TRBJ1-5; weak D call: TRBD1 (5 bases). The CDR3 is made up of 13 amino acids. With 6 bases removed from V and 3 bases from J, the gap between germline ends came to 9 bases. The germline CDR1 and CDR2 sequences are MNHEY and SVGAGI. CDR3 DNA sequence: TGTGCCAGCAGGGGCAGGGTCAATCAGCCCCAGCATTTT. Translation gives CASRGRVNQPQHF.

Ten or more counts support this clonotype. This chain links TRBV6-5 with TRBJ2-7; D is perhaps TRBD2 (6 bases). Germline V gene sequence: CDR1 MNHEY, CDR2 SVGAGI. Trimming stripped 3 bases from V and 5 bases from J, with 14 bases between. This CDR3 is built from 14 residues. In DNA, the CDR3 is TGTGCCAGCAGTTATGGGGAGGCCGTGGACGAGCAGTACTTC. Its protein is CASSYGEAVDEQYF.

There are many counts of this clonotype. The chain joins TRBV7-2 to TRBJ1-6, with D unresolved. Germline V gene data show CDR1 as SGHTA and CDR2 as FQGNSA. V lost 1 base to trimming and J lost 5 bases, with 9 bases between them. There are 15 residues in the CDR3. CDR3 in amino acids: CASSLVHTNNSPLHF. The CDR3, as DNA: TGTGCCAGCAGCTTAGTCCATACTAATAATTCACCCCTCCACTTT.

This clonotype was observed at least ten times. This chain connects TRBV6-6 to TRBJ2-7; maybe TRBD2 (6 bases). V lost 5 bases and J lost 3, with 14 bases in between. Germline CDR1 reads MNHNY; CDR2 reads SVGAGI (reference sequence). The CDR3 runs 14 residues. The CDR3 sequence is CASSGSRGGYEQYF. As DNA, the CDR3 is TGTGCCAGCAGTGGCTCCCGGGGAGGCTACGAGCAGTACTTC.

This clonotype was seen ten or more times. The rearrangement uses TRBV18 and TRBJ2-5, with D unresolved. Between the trimmed V and J ends, which lost 3 bases and 2 bases, there was a span of 10 bases. CDR1 and CDR2 (germline): KGHSH, LQKENI. The CDR3 length is 14 residues. As DNA, the CDR3 is TGTGCCAGCTCACCTCGGCAGACTCAAGAGACCCAGTACTTC. This sequence encodes CASSPRQTQETQYF.

The table lists this clonotype with many counts. This chain joins TRBV9 and TRBJ2-3, with D perhaps TRBD1 or TRBD2 (6 bases each). Germline loops: CDR1 SGDLS, CDR2 YYNGEE. This CDR3 spans 15 amino acids. V gave up 6 bases and J gave up 6 bases, with 20 bases separating them. CDR3 residues: CASNEGGLPGDTQYF. The CDR3 DNA reads TGTGCCAGCAACGAAGGGGGACTCCCAGGGGATACGCAGTATTTT.

This clonotype was seen ten or more times. V gene TRBV6-1 combines with J gene TRBJ1-5; 7 bases agree with TRBD1. The V gene end was trimmed by 3 bases and the J gene end by 7 bases; junction bases not matched to a gene: 6. Germline CDR1 is MNHNS and CDR2 is SASEGT. The CDR3 sequence is 14 residues long. The CDR3 DNA reads as TGTGCCAGCAGTGAGGGCAGGGGGAGACAGCCCCAGCATTTT. Translation gives CASSEGRGRQPQHF.

Many counts were recorded for this clonotype. The rearrangement links TRBV7-2 to TRBJ2-5, with TRBD2 matching 10 bases. Per the germline V gene, CDR1 is SGHTA and CDR2 is FQGNSA. This CDR3 has 16 amino acids. The V and J ends lost 1 base and 2 bases, in that order; junction bases with no gene match: 4. CDR3 amino acids: CASSLGELAGQETQYF. In DNA form, the CDR3 reads TGTGCCAGCAGCTTAGGCGAACTAGCGGGGCAAGAGACCCAGTACTTC.

In this sample, this clonotype turned up many times. The V gene is TRBV27, the J gene TRBJ2-1; a weak D match, TRBD2 (5 bases). The CDR3 contains 16 residues. Between the trimmed V and J ends, which lost 1 base and 0 bases, there was a span of 10 bases. Per the germline V gene, CDR1 is MNHEY and CDR2 is SMNVEV (reference sequence). The CDR3: CASSLWVGNSYNEQFF. The CDR3 nucleotides are TGTGCCAGCAGTTTATGGGTCGGGAACTCCTACAATGAGCAGTTCTTC.

This clonotype was seen only a few times. The chain has TRBV24-1 and TRBJ1-2; D is ambiguous. Germline-derived CDR1 and CDR2 are KGHDR and SFDVKD. Trimming removed 3 bases from V and 4 bases from J, with 8 bases in between. This CDR3 has 13 residues. The CDR3 bases are TGTGCCACCAGTGATGATGAGGGCTATGGCTACACCTTC. This gives the protein CATSDDEGYGYTF.

Many counts were recorded for this clonotype. The chain recombines TRBV15 with TRBJ2-7; 8 bases line up with TRBD1. Germline loops: CDR1 LNHNV, CDR2 YYDKDF (reference sequence). V shed 3 bases and J 6 bases; nucleotides not matched to a gene: 4. The CDR3 spans 13 residues. CDR3 bases: TGTGCCACCAGCAGGTTCGACAGGGGCGAGCAGTACTTC. It codes for CATSRFDRGEQYF.